This T cell receptor beta chain was captured in a study of CD8 T cells in ankylosing spondylitis. Study outcomes and limitations: The authors reported significant enrichment of disease-linked clones in matched ankylosing spondylitis synovial fluid. In peripheral blood, disease-linked CD8+ clones occurred at relatively low frequencies. Among TCR beta sequences, a motif of several highly homologous variants appeared characteristic of ankylosing spondylitis blood.

This clonotype has a handful of counts. The antigen remains unidentified. A quantitative 5'-RACE method, one with molecular barcodes, was used to make TCR beta libraries. TCRdb called the 5' RACE reads again in MiXCR, with one record for every CDR3 protein. The sample consists of 700,000 to 1,000,000 distinct CDR3 sequences, over 9.5% of them appearing once. This CDR3 has 14 residues. Germline values: CDR1 SGHTA, CDR2 FQGNSA. Trimming took 4 bases from V and 2 from J, leaving 10 bases between them. The chain uses TRBV7-2 and TRBJ2-3; D gene ambiguous. The TCR comes from a male donor with ankylosing spondylitis. Sequencing was performed on blood, either unsorted or a sorted T cell fraction (not recorded which). CDR3 sequence: CASSYLGPTDTQYF. As DNA, the CDR3 is TGTGCCAGCAGCTACTTGGGCCCCACAGATACGCAGTATTTT.